A single sample gave rise to the 14 T cell receptor beta chains below, sequenced in a study of beta chain features in type 1 diabetes. Sequencing targeted expressed TCRB transcripts, as all isolated RNA had been reverse transcribed. Clones were read by immunoSEQ multiplex PCR, and TCRdb kept only the in-frame ones, dropping some. The table lists around 690,000 clones, approximately 13% of them singletons. These receptors have no known antigen. Whole-study findings and limits: People with Type 1 diabetes carried modestly yet significantly shorter TCRB CDR3s in all four CD4+ subsets.

Sequencing input: naive CD4+ T cells from blood. The receptors come from a man between 25 and 39 years old with type 1 diabetes.

This clone was observed a few times. The chain recombines TRBV5-6 with TRBJ1-5, with 7 bases matching TRBD1. The CDR3 spans 15 residues. V was clipped by 4 bases and J by 1 base; unmatched bases: 5. The germline V gene has CDR1 SGHDT and CDR2 YYEEEE. The chain's CDR3 is CASSRTGESNQPQHF. The CDR3 region has the DNA TGTGCCAGCAGCAGAACAGGGGAAAGCAATCAGCCCCAGCATTTT.

This clone was observed a handful of times. CDR3 sequence: CSVSGGTGSNQPQHF. Here the CDR3 DNA reads TGCAGCGTGAGCGGCGGAACCGGGAGCAATCAGCCCCAGCATTTT. This chain links TRBV29-1 with TRBJ1-5; D gene uncertain. The V gene lost 6 bases and the J gene lost 1 base, with 16 bases spanning the gap. CDR3 size: 15 residues. Germline CDR1 reads SQVTM; CDR2 reads ANQGSEA.

J is TRBJ2-3 and V is TRBV6-6; 7 bases are a match to TRBD2. After removal of 4 bases from V and 3 bases from J, the junction contained 7 bases not matched to a gene. The CDR3 spans 15 residues. CDR1 is MNHNY and CDR2 is SVGAGI in the germline V gene (reference sequence). DNA for the CDR3: TGTGCCAGCAGTTCTTTAGCGGGCCATACAGATACGCAGTATTTT. Translating gives CASSSLAGHTDTQYF.

V usage is TRBV5-1 and J usage is TRBJ2-5; a possible D gene is TRBD1 (6 bases). The CDR3 loop spans 14 amino acids. Germline values: CDR1 SGHRS, CDR2 YFSETQ. V was shortened by 6 bases and J by 1 base, with 13 bases between the two germline ends. CDR3 nucleotides: TGCGCCAGCACCCTGGGACAAACCCAAGAGACCCAGTACTTC. Amino acid sequence: CASTLGQTQETQYF.

This clone turned up a few times. The V gene is TRBV10-3, the J gene TRBJ2-3; D is uncertain. Trimming took off 0 bases at V and 4 bases at J, with 17 bases between the two ends. The germline V gene encodes CDR1 ENHRY and CDR2 SYGVKD. The CDR3 extends over 17 amino acids. The CDR3 protein is CAISESRGKGQPDTQYF. As DNA, the CDR3 is TGTGCCATCAGTGAGTCCCGAGGCAAAGGGCAACCAGATACGCAGTATTTT.

A few counts support this clone. The gene calls are TRBV4-2 and TRBJ2-7; a possible D gene is TRBD1 (6 bases). The CDR3 consists of 13 residues. Trimming stripped 0 bases from V and 8 bases from J, with 11 bases between. CDR1 and CDR2 from the germline V gene are LGHNA and YNFKEQ. CDR3: CASSQEQGRKQYF. The CDR3 region has the DNA TGTGCCAGCAGCCAAGAACAGGGAAGGAAGCAGTACTTC.

The rearrangement uses TRBV2 and TRBJ2-1; TRBD2 matches 7 bases. The ends lost 7 bases at V and 6 bases at J; junction bases unmatched: 6. The germline V gene encodes CDR1 SNHLY and CDR2 FYNNEI. The CDR3 length is 13 residues. The CDR3 sequence: CASTGGRINEQFF. The CDR3 coding sequence is TGTGCCAGCACGGGGGGAAGGATCAATGAGCAGTTCTTC.

This clone showed up just a few times. V usage is TRBV5-1 and J usage is TRBJ2-7; D not resolved. Trimming took 0 bases from V and 6 from J, leaving 13 bases between them. Germline values: CDR1 SGHRS, CDR2 YFSETQ. There are 14 residues in the CDR3. In nucleotides, the CDR3 is TGCGCCAGCAGCTTGGAATCGATTCCCGGCGAGCAGTACTTC. Translated, it gives CASSLESIPGEQYF.

V gene TRBV25-1 combines with J gene TRBJ2-7, with a possible D match to TRBD1 (6 bases). The germline V gene encodes CDR1 MGHDK and CDR2 SYGVNS. The V end lost 2 bases, the J end lost 12 bases, and 17 bases lay between the germline ends. This CDR3 has 13 amino acids. Here the CDR3 DNA reads TGTGCCAGCAGTGAAAGGTCCGTAGGGGGTTCGTACTTC. Translating gives CASSERSVGGSYF.

The chain is built from TRBV28 and TRBJ2-5; the D gene is possibly TRBD1 (7 bases). Germline V gene lookup returns CDR1 MDHEN and CDR2 SYDVKM. V was cut by 4 bases and J by 3 bases, with 15 bases left in between. The CDR3 is 15 residues long. The CDR3 DNA is TGTGCCAGCAGTTCCGACAGGGCGGGAAAAGAGACCCAGTACTTC. Translating it yields CASSSDRAGKETQYF.

The sample holds a few counts of this clone. The chain couples TRBV25-1 to TRBJ1-5; 7 bases line up with TRBD1. V was clipped by 4 bases and J by 6 bases; unmatched bases: 6. Per the germline V gene, CDR1 is MGHDK and CDR2 is SYGVNS. The CDR3 extends over 14 amino acids. CDR3 residues: CASSGQGYSQPQHF. The CDR3 region has the DNA TGTGCCAGCAGTGGACAGGGATATAGTCAGCCCCAGCATTTT.

The table lists this clone with a few counts. V usage is TRBV9 and J usage is TRBJ1-2; D gene uncertain. The germline V and J ends were trimmed by 2 bases and 7 bases, with 9 bases remaining between them. This CDR3 has 12 amino acids. Germline V lookup: CDR1 SGDLS, CDR2 YYNGEE. The CDR3 DNA reads as TGTGCCAGCAGCGTCCTCAAGGGTGGCTACACCTTC. This translates into CASSVLKGGYTF.

The J gene is TRBJ1-1, the V gene TRBV7-8; tentatively, D is TRBD1 (6 bases). V was clipped by 5 bases and J by 1 base, with 14 bases between them. CDR3 size: 15 residues. CDR1 SGHVS and CDR2 FQNEAQ come from the germline V gene. CDR3 bases: TGTGCCAGCAGCCCTTGGGGGGCTGAGAACACTGAAGCTTTCTTT. Translation: CASSPWGAENTEAFF.

In its sample, this clone was seen a few times. The rearrangement links TRBV11-2 to TRBJ2-1; a weak D match, TRBD1 (6 bases). The CDR3 loop spans 15 amino acids. The germline V gene encodes CDR1 SGHAT and CDR2 FQNNGV. V lost 1 base and J 4 bases, leaving 11 bases between the germline ends. CDR3 sequence (DNA): TGTGCCAGCAGCTTAGGGTCGGACAGATACAATGAGCAGTTCTTC. It yields the protein CASSLGSDRYNEQFF.